The rows below give T cell receptor beta chains drawn from one sample of a study of early T cells in non-severe SARS-CoV-2 infection. TCRdb used MiXCR to reprocess the 5' RACE reads, holding one entry per CDR3 protein. Here the sample spans tens of thousands of distinct CDR3 sequences, about 5% being singletons. The specimen was whole blood. The receptors originated from an adult who was a healthcare worker with PCR-confirmed SARS-CoV-2 infection or an uninfected control (not recorded which). Both conserved end residues are part of each CDR3. A D gene is named only where the DNA matches it firmly. For some rows the clone size is stated as once, few or many, or as a class when expanded; others skip it.

>TRBV27|TRBJ1-2|.|few
TGTGCCAGCAGTTCCAGTGGGGACTATGGCTACACCTTC
CASSSSGDYGYTF
>TRBV7-3|TRBJ2-7|.|many
TGTGCCAGCAGCTCCACCGGGGCCTACGAGCAGTACTTC
CASSSTGAYEQYF
>TRBV10-3|TRBJ1-1|.|many
TGTGCCATCAGTGACGTTACAGGGAGAAAGGACACTGAAGCTTTCTTT
CAISDVTGRKDTEAFF
>TRBV4-3|TRBJ1-3|.|many
TGCGCCAGCAGCCAAGTATCCGCGCGGGAAAACACCATATATTTT
CASSQVSARENTIYF
>TRBV15|TRBJ1-2|TRBD1|few
TGTGCCACCAGCAGAACAGGGGAGAACTATGGCTACACCTTC
CATSRTGENYGYTF
>TRBV20-1|TRBJ2-3|TRBD2|many
TGCAGTGCAACACCAAGCGGGGGGGCGGCAGATACGCAGTATTTT
CSATPSGGAADTQYF
>TRBV29-1|TRBJ1-5|TRBD1|few
TGCAGCGTGCAGGGGGCTGCGAATCAGCCCCAGCATTTT
CSVQGAANQPQHF
>TRBV6-1|TRBJ2-3|.|many
TGTGCCAGCAGTGTCCCGCTTCCGGAGTCGAACTTTCCTCCCCCAGATACGCAGTATTTT
CASSVPLPESNFPPPDTQYF
>TRBV7-2|TRBJ1-4|.|many
TGTGCCAGCAGCTTCTACCTGGGGGAAAAACTGTTTTTT
CASSFYLGEKLFF
>TRBV7-6|TRBJ1-1|TRBD1|many
TGTGCCAGCAGACCTACAGGGGGGACTGAAGCTTTCTTT
CASRPTGGTEAFF
>TRBV7-8|TRBJ1-1|.|many
TGTGCCAGCAGCTTCTGGAGCACCGGGACACCGAACACTGAAGCTTTCTTT
CASSFWSTGTPNTEAFF
>TRBV9|TRBJ1-5|.|many
TGTGCCAGCAGCGCCGACATGGGCAATCAGCCCCAGCATTTT
CASSADMGNQPQHF
>TRBV20-1|TRBJ2-3|TRBD2|many
TGCAGTGCAACCCGGGGGGGCTCCACAGATACGCAGTATTTT
CSATRGGSTDTQYF
>TRBV29-1|TRBJ2-5|.|many
TGCAGCGTTGTAGGACGGTTTCAAGAGACCCAGTACTTC
CSVVGRFQETQYF
>TRBV6-1|TRBJ1-5|TRBD1|.
TGTGCCAGCAGTGGACAGGGCGCGAGCAATCAGCCCCAGCATTTT
CASSGQGASNQPQHF
>TRBV19|TRBJ2-4|.|medium-sized
TGTGCCAGTAGTATAAGAGGGACCAAAAACATTCAGTACTTC
CASSIRGTKNIQYF
>TRBV4-1|TRBJ1-5|.|many
TGCGCCAGCAGCCAAGTTATAAGCCAGCCCCAGCATTTT
CASSQVISQPQHF
>TRBV11-2|TRBJ2-1|.|many
TGTGCCAGCAGCCTAGCGCCTAGCGATGAGCAGTTCTTC
CASSLAPSDEQFF
>TRBV12-3/TRBV12-4|TRBJ1-2|.|many
TGTGCCAGCAGTTTGGGTTCTGGCTACACCTTC
CASSLGSGYTF
>TRBV12-3/TRBV12-4|TRBJ1-6|.|many
TGTGCCAGCAGTCCATCACCGCTGGGACGGTCACCCCTCCACTTT
CASSPSPLGRSPLHF
>TRBV11-2|TRBJ1-1|.|.
TGTGCCAGCAGGGGTTTACGAGAGAAGAACACTGAAGCTTTCTTT
CASRGLREKNTEAFF
>TRBV12-3/TRBV12-4|TRBJ2-2|TRBD1|many
TGTGCCAGCAGAGCAGGGGGCAACGGGGAGCTGTTTTTT
CASRAGGNGELFF
>TRBV6-5|TRBJ2-3|.|many
TGTGCCAGCAGTTACTCCGGGAGCCGCACAGATACGCAGTATTTT
CASSYSGSRTDTQYF
>TRBV29-1|TRBJ2-5|TRBD1|many
TGCAGCGTTGTTGGCCGGGGGGACAGGGCTCAAGAGACCCAGTACTTC
CSVVGRGDRAQETQYF
>TRBV7-3|TRBJ2-1|TRBD2|few
TGTGCCAGCAGCTTACAAGCGGGGACCAATGAGCAGTTCTTC
CASSLQAGTNEQFF
>TRBV2|TRBJ2-7|TRBD2|many
TGTGCCAGCGGCGGGGGTAGGATGTCCTACGAGCAGTACTTC
CASGGGRMSYEQYF
>TRBV6-1|TRBJ1-5|.|many
TGTGCCAGCAGAGCGCAGGGGAGCAATCAGCCCCAGCATTTT
CASRAQGSNQPQHF
>TRBV28|TRBJ2-7|.|.
TGTGCCAGCACCACGGGTTACTACGAGCAGTACTTC
CASTTGYYEQYF